These 28 T cell receptor beta chains were sequenced from one sample in a study of persistence of HIV-infected CD4 T cells. Cells were stimulated with CMV-infected fibroblast lysates at about 9.4 ug/mL. Sorting selected CD4+ T cells upregulating both CD40 ligand and CD69. This was the immunoSEQ version 4 assay in survey mode. Method: immunoSEQ multiplex PCR; TCRdb's copy keeps in-frame clones and lacks some. The table records about 16,000 clones, less than 70% of them present only once. Antigen specificity for these receptors is unknown. Sequenced material: CD4+ T cells sorted from PBMCs after roughly 18-hour stimulation, taken from a patient who received antiretroviral therapy. All receptors come from an adult woman with HIV who was CMV-seropositive.

This sequence joins TRBV10-2 and TRBJ2-7; 8 positions agree with TRBD1. CDR1 and CDR2 (germline): WSHSY, SAAADI. This CDR3 is built from 15 residues. V gave up 2 bases and J gave up 2 bases; unmatched junction bases: 5. CDR3 bases: TGCGCCAGCAGTGAGGGGGACAGGAGTCCCTACGAGCAGTACTTC. This sequence encodes CASSEGDRSPYEQYF.

This clone has only one observation. The chain combines TRBV4-1 with TRBJ1-1; a possible D gene is TRBD1 (5 bases). Germline CDR1 is MGHRA and CDR2 is YSYEKL. The V gene lost 0 bases and the J gene lost 5 bases, with 16 bases spanning the gap. The CDR3 loop spans 16 amino acids. The CDR3 reads CASSQDQGRVRTEAFF. The CDR3 coding sequence is TGCGCCAGCAGCCAAGATCAAGGCAGGGTAAGAACTGAAGCTTTCTTT.

This chain links TRBV5-1 with TRBJ1-3; TRBD1 might be the D (6 bases). Germline CDR1 and CDR2: SGHRS and YFSETQ. Trimming removed 5 bases from V and 4 bases from J, with 10 bases in between. The CDR3 runs 13 residues. This chain's CDR3 is CASRGGGGNTIYF. For the CDR3, the DNA is TGCGCCAGCAGAGGGGGAGGCGGAAACACCATATATTTT.

This sequence joins TRBV27 and TRBJ1-5, with a possible D match to TRBD1 (6 bases). The CDR3 contains 17 residues. Trimming removed 5 bases from V and 2 bases from J, with 19 bases in between. CDR1 is MNHEY and CDR2 is SMNVEV in the germline V gene (reference sequence). The CDR3 loop is CASSPQGRGDGNQPQHF. CDR3 DNA: TGTGCCAGCAGTCCCCAGGGGAGGGGGGACGGCAATCAGCCCCAGCATTTT.

This clone appeared a few times. The chain links TRBV7-9 to TRBJ2-7; 11 nucleotides match TRBD1. The CDR3 sequence is 14 residues long. The junction had 3 bases not matched to a gene; V was cut back by 5 bases and J by 3 bases. The germline V gene has CDR1 SEHNR and CDR2 FQNEAQ (reference sequence). The CDR3 coding sequence is TGTGCCAGCAGCCCGGGACAGGGGGACTACGAGCAGTACGTC. Its protein product is CASSPGQGDYEQYV.

This clone appeared a single time. The V gene is TRBV27, the J gene TRBJ1-6; 10 bases fit TRBD1. The J segment lost 7 bases and the V segment lost 4 bases, leaving 10 bases of the junction unmatched. The V gene's germline CDR1 is MNHEY and CDR2 SMNVEV (reference sequence). The CDR3 consists of 17 residues. The CDR3 DNA sequence: TGTGCCAGCAGTTCACCACCGGGACAGGGGAGGAATTCACCCCTCCACTTT. Translation gives CASSSPPGQGRNSPLHF.

This clone showed up just once. The chain is built from TRBV7-9 and TRBJ1-4; D may be TRBD1 (6 bases). CDR3 length: 15 residues. CDR1 and CDR2 from the germline V gene are SEHNR and FQNEAQ (reference sequence). V lost 5 bases and J 0 bases, leaving 10 bases between the germline ends. The CDR3 protein is CASSPRTATNEKLFF. The CDR3 nucleotides read TGTGCCAGCAGCCCTCGGACAGCAACTAATGAAAAACTGTTTTTT.

The chain couples TRBV5-6 to TRBJ2-3, with 13 nucleotides matching TRBD2. J lost 5 bases, V lost 3 bases, and 12 bases had no gene match. The CDR3 consists of 18 residues. The germline V gene has CDR1 SGHDT and CDR2 YYEEEE. CDR3 loop: CASSWAVTSGGAIDTQYF. As DNA, the CDR3 is TGTGCCAGCAGCTGGGCCGTCACTAGCGGGGGGGCCATAGATACGCAGTATTTT.

This rearrangement joins TRBV3-1 (or the pseudogene TRBV3-2) to TRBJ1-1; D remains unclear. Germline assignment: CDR1 LGHDT and CDR2 YNNKEL (reference sequence). V lost 1 base to trimming and J lost 4 bases, with 7 bases between them. The CDR3 spans 13 residues. CDR3 coding DNA: TGTGCCAGCAGCCAAGGGGGAATCACTGAAGCTTTCTTT. This codes for CASSQGGITEAFF.

The chain is built from TRBV10-2 and TRBJ1-1; the D gene is possibly TRBD1 (6 bases). CDR1 is WSHSY and CDR2 is SAAADI in the germline V gene. The CDR3 has 14 amino acids. Trimming took 2 bases from V and 0 from J, leaving 7 bases between them. The CDR3 coding sequence is TGCGCCAGCAGTGAGGGACAGATGAACACTGAAGCTTTCTTT. Its protein is CASSEGQMNTEAFF.

By share of the sample, this clone is medium-sized. The chain couples TRBV29-1 to TRBJ2-5, with a possible D match to TRBD2 (6 bases). CDR3 length equals 12 residues. Trimming pared 1 base from V and 5 bases from J, leaving 8 bases between. Per the germline V gene, CDR1 is SQVTM and CDR2 is ANQGSEA. The CDR3 loop reads CSVEGRGETQYF. The CDR3 nucleotides are TGCAGCGTTGAAGGTCGGGGGGAGACCCAGTACTTC.

This chain joins TRBV6-5 and TRBJ1-4; 8 bases line up with TRBD1. Germline V lookup: CDR1 MNHEY, CDR2 SVGAGI. J lost 7 bases, V lost 6 bases, and 7 bases had no gene match. CDR3 length equals 14 residues. CDR3 bases: TGTGCCAGCAGAGCAGGGGGCAGAAGTGAAAAACTGTTTTTT. This sequence encodes CASRAGGRSEKLFF.

This rearrangement joins TRBV9 to TRBJ2-1, with D possibly being TRBD1 or TRBD2 (5 bases each). From germline, CDR1 is SGDLS and CDR2 YYNGEE. The CDR3 is 15 residues long. The V gene lost 0 bases and the J gene lost 6 bases, with 13 bases spanning the gap. CDR3 region: CASSVARGPTNEQFF. The DNA for the CDR3 is TGTGCCAGCAGCGTAGCCCGGGGCCCAACCAATGAGCAGTTCTTC.

This clone was observed a few times. The chain carries TRBV6-5 and TRBJ1-4; D is possibly TRBD1 (5 bases). Between the trimmed V and J ends, which lost 2 bases and 6 bases, there was a span of 13 bases. The CDR3 runs to 15 residues. Germline assignment: CDR1 MNHEY and CDR2 SVGAGI. This CDR3 is CASSYVGRGDEKLFF. DNA of the CDR3: TGTGCCAGCAGTTACGTCGGCCGAGGGGATGAAAAACTGTTTTTT.

CDR3 amino acids: CASSLVRNTEAFF. Written as DNA, the CDR3 is TGCGCCAGCAGCTTGGTTAGGAACACTGAAGCTTTCTTT. The chain links TRBV5-1 to TRBJ1-1; D is ambiguous. V was trimmed by 0 bases and J by 1 base, leaving 4 bases between them. Germline CDR1 SGHRS, CDR2 YFSETQ. The CDR3 is made up of 13 amino acids.

The chain links TRBV6-5 to TRBJ1-1, with D unclear. Germline V gives CDR1 MNHEY, CDR2 SVGAGI. Trimming removed 0 bases from V and 6 bases from J, with 14 bases in between. This CDR3 comprises 15 residues. The CDR3 DNA sequence: TGTGCCAGCAGTTACTCATTCACGTCTAGCGCTGAAGCTTTCTTT. Amino acid sequence: CASSYSFTSSAEAFF.

V and J are TRBV5-1 and TRBJ1-1, with 10 positions matching TRBD1. V lost 4 bases, J lost 4 bases, and 13 bases stayed unmatched. This CDR3 contains 17 residues. Germline V gene data show CDR1 as SGHRS and CDR2 as YFSETQ. The CDR3 reads CASSRALWGQGSTEAFF. The CDR3 DNA reads TGCGCCAGCAGCCGGGCTCTCTGGGGACAGGGGAGCACTGAAGCTTTCTTT.

This clone was recorded a few times. This chain links TRBV4-2 with TRBJ1-5; a possible D gene is TRBD1 (6 bases). The CDR3 is 15 residues long. V dropped 4 bases and J dropped 3 bases, with 13 bases sitting between them. The germline V gene encodes CDR1 LGHNA and CDR2 YNFKEQ. The CDR3 DNA follows: TGTGCCAGCAGCCCGCGGACAGAACTCAATCAGCCCCAGCATTTT. It encodes CASSPRTELNQPQHF.

The rearrangement uses TRBV2 and TRBJ1-5; D not resolved. This CDR3 has 15 amino acids. The ends were cut back, 6 bases at V and 1 base at J, with 13 bases in the middle. Germline V gene sequence: CDR1 SNHLY, CDR2 FYNNEI. CDR3 DNA: TGTGCCAGCAGGGAGTCCTCTGGGAGCAATCAGCCCCAGCATTTT. It encodes CASRESSGSNQPQHF.

Turning to this clone: This CDR3 is also generated by other DNA sequences in the sample. The chain joins TRBV27 to TRBJ1-6; D is undetermined. The CDR3 length is 14 residues. CDR1 and CDR2 (germline): MNHEY, SMNVEV (reference sequence). The V and J ends lost 6 bases and 0 bases respectively, with 6 bases between them. CDR3 DNA: TGTGCCAGCAGAAAGAGCTCCTATAATTCACCCCTCCACTTT. Translating gives CASRKSSYNSPLHF.

This clone is labeled as medium-sized. This chain connects TRBV6-1 to TRBJ2-3; 8 bases fit TRBD2. From germline, CDR1 is MNHNS and CDR2 SASEGT. The CDR3 is 16 residues long. The V segment lost 4 bases and the J segment 1 base; nucleotides outside the gene matches: 7. This CDR3 reads CASSAFGGAGTDTQYF. The CDR3 region has the DNA TGTGCCAGCAGTGCCTTCGGGGGGGCCGGCACAGATACGCAGTATTTT.

The chain uses TRBV30 and TRBJ2-5; the match to TRBD2 covers 11 bases. Germline V lookup: CDR1 GTSNPN, CDR2 SVGIG (reference sequence). The CDR3 contains 17 residues. Germline trimming cut 3 bases from V and 2 bases from J; bases unmatched to any gene: 11. CDR3 DNA sequence: TGTGCCTGGAGGTTCGGTAGCGGGGGGGGTTTACAAGAGACCCAGTACTTC. It translates to CAWRFGSGGGLQETQYF.

The rearrangement links TRBV6-5 to TRBJ2-1; 13 nucleotides agree with TRBD2. CDR1 and CDR2 (germline): MNHEY, SVGAGI. With 6 bases clipped from V and 9 bases from J, the junction kept 8 bases outside the gene matches. This CDR3 region has 15 residues. CDR3 coding DNA: TGTGCCAGCAGGAAAACTAGCGGGGGGGCGAGTGAGCAGTTCTTC. Translation: CASRKTSGGASEQFF.

This chain links TRBV7-3 with TRBJ2-2; 10 nucleotides line up with TRBD1. The CDR3 has 16 amino acids. Per germline, CDR1 SGHTA and CDR2 FQGTGA. J was trimmed by 4 bases and V by 5 bases; bases with no gene match: 7. CDR3 nucleotide sequence: TGTGCCAGCAGCCCCGCCGGGACAGGGGCCACCGGGGAGCTGTTTTTT. Translation gives CASSPAGTGATGELFF.

This chain uses TRBV15 with TRBJ2-7; weak D call: TRBD1 (5 bases). Trimming took 0 bases from V and 6 from J, leaving 12 bases between them. The CDR3 length is 14 residues. Germline V gene data show CDR1 as LNHNV and CDR2 as YYDKDF (reference sequence). The CDR3 nucleotides read TGTGCCACCAGCAGAGATCTCGGCAGGGTCGAGCAGTACGTC. As protein: CATSRDLGRVEQYV.

The chain has TRBV12-5 and TRBJ2-1; D not certain. V was shortened by 5 bases and J by 2 bases, with 10 bases between the two germline ends. The CDR3 consists of 14 residues. CDR1 is LGHNT, CDR2 FRNRAP, per germline. The CDR3, as DNA: TGTGCTAGTGGTCCGCCGGGCGCCTACAATGAGCAGTTCTTC. This gives the protein CASGPPGAYNEQFF.

J is TRBJ1-6 and V is TRBV24-1; D unresolved. The ends were cut back, 5 bases at V and 3 bases at J, with 4 bases in the middle. CDR3 size: 13 residues. Per the germline V gene, CDR1 is KGHDR and CDR2 is SFDVKD. The CDR3 reads CATSAGYNSPLHF. The CDR3 DNA follows: TGTGCCACCAGTGCCGGCTATAATTCACCCCTCCACTTT.

This chain uses TRBV6-6 with TRBJ1-6; a weak D match, TRBD1 (5 bases). Germline V gene data show CDR1 as MNHNY and CDR2 as SVGAGI (reference sequence). The CDR3 totals 17 residues. Between the trimmed V and J ends, which lost 5 bases and 0 bases, there was a span of 14 bases. The CDR3: CASSLTHRGSYNSPLHF. CDR3 coding DNA: TGTGCCAGCAGTCTTACGCATAGGGGCTCCTATAATTCACCCCTCCACTTT.